This entry lists 18 T cell receptor beta chains sequenced from one sample in a study of T cells in Graves' hyperthyroidism and ophthalmopathy. Amplification of TCR beta CDR3 regions used RNA as the template. When the TCR CDR3 underwent first-round RT-PCR, the HTBI primer set was used. TCRdb reprocessed the multiplex PCR reads with MiXCR, giving one entry per CDR3 protein. The sample includes just over 550,000 distinct CDR3 sequences, under 60% of them seen just once. Sequencing was carried out using peripheral blood or thyroid tissue (not recorded which). The receptors derive from a woman younger than 35 with Graves' hyperthyroidism.

The chain recombines TRBV20-1 with TRBJ1-1; D is perhaps TRBD1 (5 bases). The germline V gene encodes CDR1 DFQATT and CDR2 SNEGSKA (reference sequence). This CDR3 is built from 15 residues. The germline V and J ends were trimmed by 6 bases and 1 base, with 18 bases remaining between them. The CDR3 DNA reads TGCAGTGCCCTACCGGGACTGCGGGGGAACACTGAAGCTTTCTTT. Translated, it gives CSALPGLRGNTEAFF.

This clonotype came up many times. The chain uses TRBV29-1 and TRBJ2-2; D not certain. Looked up from germline, CDR1 is SQVTM and CDR2 is ANQGSEA. V was clipped by 6 bases and J by 2 bases, with 7 bases between them. This CDR3 has 12 amino acids. The CDR3 sequence is CSVGRNTGELFF. The CDR3 DNA reads as TGCAGCGTGGGCAGAAACACCGGGGAGCTGTTTTTT.

As DNA, the CDR3 is TGTGCCAGCAGTTTGGGACTCCTGGATGCGAACACTGAAGCTTTCTTT. It codes for CASSLGLLDANTEAFF. The rearrangement joins TRBV2 to TRBJ1-1; D possibly corresponds to TRBD1 (5 bases). V lost 5 bases, J lost 1 base, and 17 bases lay in between. Germline values: CDR1 SNHLY, CDR2 FYNNEI. The CDR3 is 16 residues long.

This chain uses TRBV10-1 with TRBJ2-3, with D possibly called TRBD1 or TRBD2 (5 bases each). Trimming left V 6 bases short and J 5 bases short, with 9 bases between. Germline assignment: CDR1 WNHNN and CDR2 SYGVQD (reference sequence). The CDR3 covers 12 residues. DNA of the CDR3: TGCGCCAGCAGCAAGAGGGGAGATACGCAGTATTTT. It encodes CASSKRGDTQYF.

This rearrangement joins TRBV12-5 to TRBJ1-2, with TRBD1 identical over 8 bases. Trimming took 5 bases from V and 5 from J; bases not matched to a gene: 7. The CDR3 length is 14 residues. In germline, CDR1 is LGHNT, CDR2 FRNRAP. For the CDR3, the DNA is TGTGCTAGTGGTCCTGGACAGGGTCAATATGGCTACACCTTC. Its translation: CASGPGQGQYGYTF.

The J gene is TRBJ2-7, the V gene TRBV7-2, with D hard to call. Germline loops: CDR1 SGHTA, CDR2 FQGNSA. CDR3 length: 13 residues. Trimming removed 0 bases at V and 9 bases at J, with 12 bases between. In DNA, the CDR3 is TGTGCCAGCAGCTTAGCGGAGTTTTCTAGGCAGTACTTC. Protein: CASSLAEFSRQYF.

The chain combines TRBV15 with TRBJ1-2; D ambiguous. CDR1 is LNHNV, CDR2 YYDKDF, per germline (reference sequence). V lost 2 bases and J 5 bases, leaving 15 bases between the germline ends. The CDR3 spans 15 residues. The DNA of the CDR3 is TGTGCCACCAGCAGAAGCGAGACCACTTCGTATGGCTACACCTTC. It translates to CATSRSETTSYGYTF. The variable domain in full, completed from reference TRBV15 and TRBJ1-2, reads DAMVIQNPRYQVTQFGKPVTLSCSQTLNHNVMYWYQQKSSQAPKLLFHYYDKDFNNEADTPDNFQSRRPNTSFCFLDIRSPGLGDTAMYLCATSRSETTSYGYTFGSGTRLTVV.

The table lists this clonotype with a few counts. The chain combines TRBV7-9 with TRBJ2-7, with 8 positions matching TRBD2. Germline V gene data show CDR1 as SEHNR and CDR2 as FQNEAQ (reference sequence). V was clipped by 4 bases and J by 4 bases; unmatched bases: 6. The CDR3 extends over 14 amino acids. The CDR3 nucleotides read TGTGCCAGCAGCTATAGCGGGATTGAATACGAGCAGTACTTC. This gives the protein CASSYSGIEYEQYF.

This clonotype has ten or more counts. J is TRBJ1-3 and V is TRBV10-1; possible D gene TRBD1, 6 bases. V lost 4 bases and J lost 2, with 15 bases in between. Per germline, CDR1 WNHNN and CDR2 SYGVQD (reference sequence). This CDR3 has 16 amino acids. CDR3: CASSGYRQAAGNTIYF. The CDR3 region has the DNA TGCGCCAGCAGTGGGTACCGACAGGCCGCTGGAAACACCATATATTTT.

The chain is built from TRBV29-1 and TRBJ1-5; TRBD1 matches 8 bases. The CDR3 covers 13 residues. CDR1 and CDR2 (germline): SQVTM, ANQGSEA. The CDR3 DNA is TGCAGTGCTCCGACAGGGGTCAATCAGCCCCAGCATTTT. It specifies CSAPTGVNQPQHF. The complete variable domain, with remaining parts taken from reference TRBV29-1 and TRBJ1-5, reads SAVISQKPSRDICQRGTSLTIQCQVDSQVTMMFWYRQQPGQSLTLIATANQGSEATYESGFVIDKFPISRPNLTFSTLTVSNMSPEDSSIYLCSAPTGVNQPQHFGDGTRLSIL.

This clonotype was counted many times. V and J are TRBV24-1 and TRBJ2-5; D not resolved. Germline CDR1 KGHDR, CDR2 SFDVKD. The V gene lost 8 bases and the J gene lost 5 bases, with 14 bases spanning the gap. The CDR3 loop spans 13 amino acids. CDR3 amino acids: CATNTALGETQYF. In nucleotides, the CDR3 is TGTGCCACCAACACAGCCTTGGGGGAGACCCAGTACTTC.

The CDR3 region is CATSGGGGGYGYTF. CDR3 in DNA: TGTGCCACCAGTGGAGGGGGCGGTGGCTATGGCTACACCTTC. The chain combines TRBV7-8 with TRBJ1-2, with 7 bases aligning to TRBD1. Trimming took 10 bases from V and 4 from J; bases not matched to a gene: 12. Germline values: CDR1 SGHVS, CDR2 FQNEAQ. This CDR3 comprises 14 residues.

The J gene is TRBJ2-5, the V gene TRBV7-9, with D possibly matching TRBD2 (6 bases). The V end lost 5 bases, the J end lost 5 bases, and 18 bases lay between the germline ends. The germline V gene encodes CDR1 SEHNR and CDR2 FQNEAQ (reference sequence). The CDR3 length is 15 residues. This CDR3 is CASSVEGFGGETQYF. For the CDR3, the DNA is TGTGCCAGCAGCGTTGAGGGGTTTGGAGGGGAGACCCAGTACTTC.

Worth noting for this clonotype: A much bigger clone sits one base away, suggesting this may be a read error. J is TRBJ2-6 and V is TRBV29-1; a weak D match, TRBD1 (5 bases). CDR1 is SQVTM, CDR2 ANQGSEA, per germline. This CDR3 is 12 amino acids long. The CDR3 sequence is CSALSGANVPTF. The CDR3 DNA sequence: TGCAGCGCTCTGTCTGGGGCCAACGTCCCGACTTTC.

This chain uses TRBV7-2 with TRBJ1-5, with a weak D call TRBD1 (6 bases). Germline V CDR1 and CDR2: SGHTA, FQGNSA. This CDR3 spans 15 amino acids. V was trimmed by 8 bases and J by 4 bases, leaving 18 bases between them. The CDR3 bases are TGTGCCAGCCGATTCCTCGGACAGCAGAATCAGCCCCAGCATTTT. Translated: CASRFLGQQNQPQHF.

The rearrangement links TRBV6-5 to TRBJ1-2; D may be TRBD1 (5 bases). This CDR3 region has 13 residues. Germline CDR1 is MNHEY and CDR2 is SVGAGI. Trimming pared 3 bases from V and 4 bases from J, leaving 9 bases between. The CDR3 nucleotides are TGTGCCAGCAGTTATGGGGGGGGCTATGGCTACACCTTC. The encoded protein is CASSYGGGYGYTF.

V and J are TRBV25-1 and TRBJ1-1; TRBD1 agrees at 8 bases. The trim removed 4 bases at V and 5 bases at J, leaving 12 bases unmatched. Germline values: CDR1 MGHDK, CDR2 SYGVNS. The CDR3 runs to 16 residues. The CDR3 reads CASSARAGRGRTEAFF. Written as DNA, the CDR3 is TGTGCCAGCAGTGCTAGAGCTGGCAGGGGGCGAACTGAAGCTTTCTTT.

This clonotype was seen repeatedly, ten times or more. This chain joins TRBV7-6 and TRBJ2-5, with D possibly being TRBD1 (6 bases). This CDR3 spans 14 amino acids. CDR1 is SGHVS and CDR2 is FNYEAQ in the germline V gene. V dropped 2 bases and J dropped 3 bases, with 10 bases sitting between them. DNA of the CDR3: TGTGCCAGCAGCTTAAACAGGGATGAAGAGACCCAGTACTTC. Protein product: CASSLNRDEETQYF.